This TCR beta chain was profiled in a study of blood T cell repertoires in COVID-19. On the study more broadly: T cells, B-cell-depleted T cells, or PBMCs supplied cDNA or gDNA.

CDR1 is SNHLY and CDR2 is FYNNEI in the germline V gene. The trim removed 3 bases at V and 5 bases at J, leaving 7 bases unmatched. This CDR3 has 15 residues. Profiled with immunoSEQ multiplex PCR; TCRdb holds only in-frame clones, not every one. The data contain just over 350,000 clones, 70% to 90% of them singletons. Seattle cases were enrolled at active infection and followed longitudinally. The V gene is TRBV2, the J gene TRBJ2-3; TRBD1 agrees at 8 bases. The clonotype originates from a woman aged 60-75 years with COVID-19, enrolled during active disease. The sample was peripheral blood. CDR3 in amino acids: CASSEGQVSEDTQYF. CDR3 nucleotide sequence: TGTGCCAGCAGTGAGGGACAGGTTAGCGAAGATACGCAGTATTTT.